These 22 T cell receptor beta chains share one sample of origin, sequenced in a study of T cells in localized non-small cell lung cancer. TCRdb's table, derived via immunoSEQ multiplex PCR, lists solely in-frame clones and lacks some. The data show about 52,000 clones, with approximately 86% seen just once and roughly a sixth held by the top ten. This specimen consisted of PBMCs, obtained before any cancer treatment. These receptors all stem from a female donor with stage II lung adenocarcinoma.

The chain is built from TRBV27 and TRBJ2-7; 12 bases are shared with TRBD1. Germline assignment: CDR1 MNHEY and CDR2 SMNVEV (reference sequence). After removal of 2 bases from V and 7 bases from J, the junction contained 6 bases not matched to a gene. The CDR3 is made up of 15 amino acids. CDR3 nucleotides: TGTGCCAGCAGTTTAACGGGACAGGGGGCGTGGGAGCAGTACTTC. Protein sequence: CASSLTGQGAWEQYF.

V and J are TRBV27 and TRBJ1-2, with 8 nucleotides matching TRBD1. The trim removed 5 bases at V and 10 bases at J, leaving 9 bases unmatched. The CDR3 spans 13 residues. CDR1 and CDR2 (germline): MNHEY, SMNVEV (reference sequence). CDR3 in amino acids: CASSRATGQAYTF. CDR3 sequence (DNA): TGTGCCAGCAGTCGTGCCACGGGACAGGCCTACACCTTC.

This sequence joins TRBV7-6 and TRBJ2-1, with 9 positions matching TRBD1. V shed 4 bases, J shed 7 bases, and the junction held 5 bases outside the gene matches. The germline CDR1 and CDR2 sequences are SGHVS and FNYEAQ. The CDR3 runs to 14 residues. CDR3 DNA sequence: TGTGCCAGCAGCTCACAGGGGGCACAGAATGAGCAGTTCTTC. Residues: CASSSQGAQNEQFF. Combining the CDR3 with reference TRBV7-6 and TRBJ2-1 gives the whole variable domain GAGVSQSPRYKVTKRGQDVALRCDPISGHVSLYWYRQALGQGPEFLTYFNYEAQQDKSGLPNDRFSAERPEGSISTLTIQRTEQRDSAMYRCASSSQGAQNEQFFGPGTRLTVL.

This clone was recorded only once. The chain has TRBV11-2 and TRBJ1-1; no definite D call. Germline assignment: CDR1 SGHAT and CDR2 FQNNGV. The length of the CDR3 is 15 residues. Between the trimmed V and J ends, which lost 5 bases and 6 bases, there was a span of 19 bases. The CDR3 nucleotides read TGTGCCAGCAGCCCGCTGGCGGGCTTAAACCCTGAAGCTTTCTTT. It translates to CASSPLAGLNPEAFF. Filled out from reference TRBV11-2 and TRBJ1-1, the complete variable domain reads EAGVAQSPRYKIIEKRQSVAFWCNPISGHATLYWYQQILGQGPKLLIQFQNNGVVDDSQLPKDRFSAERLKGVDSTLKIQPAKLEDSAVYLCASSPLAGLNPEAFFGQGTRLTVV.

The V gene is TRBV5-1, the J gene TRBJ2-1, with D possibly being TRBD2 (5 bases). Trimming cost V 3 bases and J 7 bases, with 8 bases left between them. Per germline, CDR1 SGHRS and CDR2 YFSETQ. The CDR3 covers 12 residues. Here the CDR3 reads CASSYSGNEQFF. Written as DNA, the CDR3 is TGCGCCAGCAGCTACAGCGGTAATGAGCAGTTCTTC.

For the CDR3, the DNA is TGTGCCAGCAGCAGAGAGACAGGGGTCAATGAGCAGTTCTTC. It translates to CASSRETGVNEQFF. The chain recombines TRBV7-6 with TRBJ2-1; 8 bases are a match to TRBD1. J lost 6 bases, V lost 5 bases, and 6 bases had no gene match. CDR3 length: 14 residues. Germline-derived CDR1 and CDR2 are SGHVS and FNYEAQ.

The chain links TRBV30 to TRBJ2-7; 9 nucleotides line up with TRBD1. Trimming cost V 5 bases and J 8 bases; bases outside gene matches: 10. This CDR3 has 13 amino acids. Germline assignment: CDR1 GTSNPN and CDR2 SVGIG (reference sequence). CDR3: CAWDPGQGNKQYF. The CDR3 region has the DNA TGTGCCTGGGATCCGGGACAGGGAAATAAGCAGTACTTC.

The chain combines TRBV7-2 with TRBJ1-2; D is perhaps TRBD1 (5 bases). Germline assignment: CDR1 SGHTA and CDR2 FQGNSA. V shed 5 bases and J shed 7 bases, with 14 bases lying between them. CDR3 size: 13 residues. The chain's CDR3 is CASSAQAYSGYTF. The CDR3 DNA follows: TGTGCCAGCAGCGCACAGGCCTACTCTGGCTACACCTTC. Together with reference TRBV7-2 and TRBJ1-2, the CDR3 gives the full variable domain: GAGVSQSPSNKVTEKGKDVELRCDPISGHTALYWYRQSLGQGLEFLIYFQGNSAPDKSGLPSDRFSAERTGGSVSTLTIQRTQQEDSAVYLCASSAQAYSGYTFGSGTRLTVV.

This clone was observed a few times. This chain connects TRBV13 to TRBJ2-7; 12 bases fit TRBD2. Germline lookup yields CDR1 PRHDT and CDR2 FYEKMQ (reference sequence). This CDR3 is 16 amino acids long. V gave up 6 bases and J gave up 2 bases; unmatched junction bases: 8. As DNA, the CDR3 is TGTGCCAGCAGAAGCCAAGGACTAGCGGGGCCCTACGAGCAGTACTTC. This gives the protein CASRSQGLAGPYEQYF.

The CDR3 nucleotides read TGCGCCAGCAGTGATGGTGAAGCTTTCTTT. The encoded protein is CASSDGEAFF. The genes are TRBV10-2 and TRBJ1-1; D unresolved. Per the germline V gene, CDR1 is WSHSY and CDR2 is SAAADI. This CDR3 is 10 amino acids long. The ends were cut back, 3 bases at V and 7 bases at J, with 3 bases in the middle.

The V call is TRBV7-6, the J call TRBJ1-4, with 8 positions matching TRBD1. CDR1 is SGHVS and CDR2 is FNYEAQ in the germline V gene. The J segment lost 8 bases and the V segment lost 4 bases, leaving 9 bases of the junction unmatched. The CDR3 has 15 amino acids. The CDR3 DNA is TGTGCCAGCAGCTCTGCCGGGACAGGAGGAGAAAAACTGTTTTTT. Translated, it gives CASSSAGTGGEKLFF.

CDR3 protein: CASSPETGSSGNTIYF. As DNA, the CDR3 is TGTGCCAGCTCACCGGAGACTGGAAGCTCTGGAAACACCATATATTTT. The chain carries TRBV18 and TRBJ1-3; no firm D call. Germline CDR1 reads KGHSH; CDR2 reads LQKENI. The CDR3 loop spans 16 amino acids. Trimming cost V 3 bases and J 0 bases, with 12 bases left between them.

The chain employs TRBV4-2 and TRBJ2-7, with TRBD2 identical over 8 bases. CDR3 size: 14 residues. V was pared by 5 bases and J by 5 bases, with 8 bases of the junction left unmatched. Germline V gives CDR1 LGHNA, CDR2 YNFKEQ. CDR3 residues: CASSATGGRDEQYF. The CDR3 DNA follows: TGTGCCAGCAGCGCCACGGGGGGGCGGGACGAGCAGTACTTC.

The V gene is TRBV5-8, the J gene TRBJ1-1; the D is unclear. Germline CDR1 SGHTS, CDR2 YDEGEE. CDR3 length: 12 residues. Trimming shortened V by 4 bases and J by 3 bases, and 7 bases separated the two germline ends. The CDR3 DNA sequence: TGTGCCAGCAGCCCCCCCTACACTGAAGCTTTCTTT. Translation gives CASSPPYTEAFF.

CDR3 loop: CASSLSIGAYNEQFF. The DNA of the CDR3 is TGTGCCAGCAGCCTCTCAATCGGGGCCTACAATGAGCAGTTCTTC. The gene calls are TRBV5-8 and TRBJ2-1, with a tentative D call TRBD2 (5 bases). This CDR3 has 15 amino acids. Germline CDR1 is SGHTS and CDR2 is YDEGEE. The V and J ends lost 4 bases and 2 bases respectively, with 13 bases between them.

The J gene is TRBJ1-1, the V gene TRBV6-5; D is possibly TRBD1 (5 bases). Germline-derived CDR1 and CDR2 are MNHEY and SVGAGI. The CDR3 is 13 amino acids. Trimming stripped 7 bases from V and 4 bases from J, with 13 bases between. The DNA of the CDR3 is TGTGCCAGCAACTTTCAAGGGGCCACTGAAGCTTTCTTT. Translated, it gives CASNFQGATEAFF.

The chain has TRBV5-1 and TRBJ1-3; D remains unclear. V was clipped by 5 bases and J by 0 bases, with 9 bases between them. Germline V gene sequence: CDR1 SGHRS, CDR2 YFSETQ. The CDR3 contains 14 residues. As DNA, the CDR3 is TGCGCCAGCAGTCCAGCCGCCTCTGGAAACACCATATATTTT. Translation gives CASSPAASGNTIYF.

This clone was seen just once. This chain uses TRBV7-8 with TRBJ2-3, with 7 positions matching TRBD2. Germline V gene lookup returns CDR1 SGHVS and CDR2 FQNEAQ. The junction had 11 bases not matched to a gene; V was cut back by 6 bases and J by 2 bases. The CDR3 runs 16 residues. The CDR3 DNA reads as TGTGCCAGCAGGTTCCGCCGGGGGGTCCACACAGATACGCAGTATTTT. Its protein is CASRFRRGVHTDTQYF.

CDR3 coding DNA: TGTGCCAGCAGCCTCGAGGGACAGGGAGGAAGGTACGAGCAGTACTTC. It yields the protein CASSLEGQGGRYEQYF. The rearrangement joins TRBV9 to TRBJ2-7, with 9 bases aligning to TRBD1. CDR3 length: 16 residues. Germline V lookup: CDR1 SGDLS, CDR2 YYNGEE. V lost 4 bases to trimming and J lost 4 bases; unmatched junction nucleotides: 12. The entire variable domain, with the rest obtained from reference TRBV9 and TRBJ2-7, is as follows: DSGVTQTPKHLITATGQRVTLRCSPRSGDLSVYWYQQSLDQGLQFLIQYYNGEERAKGNILERFSAQQFPDLHSELNLSSLELGDSALYFCASSLEGQGGRYEQYFGPGTRLTVT.

The chain carries TRBV19 and TRBJ2-5; 11 bases map to TRBD2. CDR1 LNHDA and CDR2 SQIVND come from the germline V gene (reference sequence). V lost 3 bases and J lost 2; bases outside the gene matches: 5. This CDR3 contains 16 residues. In DNA, the CDR3 is TGTGCCAGTAGTATCTTTACTAGCGGGGGACAAGAGACCCAGTACTTC. Translation: CASSIFTSGGQETQYF. Looking up the rest from reference TRBV19 and TRBJ2-5 gives the full variable domain: DGGITQSPKYLFRKEGQNVTLSCEQNLNHDAMYWYRQDPGQGLRLIYYSQIVNDFQKGDIAEGYSVSREKKESFPLTVTSAQKNPTAFYLCASSIFTSGGQETQYFGPGTRLLVL.

The chain is built from TRBV7-2 and TRBJ1-1; a weak D match, TRBD1 (5 bases). V dropped 4 bases and J dropped 3 bases, with 18 bases sitting between them. Germline loops: CDR1 SGHTA, CDR2 FQGNSA. This CDR3 has 16 amino acids. The CDR3 DNA reads as TGTGCCAGCAGCTATGCATGGGGCGGGATCCACACTGAAGCTTTCTTT. Protein sequence: CASSYAWGGIHTEAFF.

The chain is built from TRBV30 and TRBJ2-5, with 12 bases that match TRBD2. The length of the CDR3 is 14 residues. The trim removed 1 base at V and 5 bases at J, leaving 2 bases unmatched. Per the germline V gene, CDR1 is GTSNPN and CDR2 is SVGIG (reference sequence). The CDR3 reads CAWSASGGAETQYF. The CDR3 nucleotides read TGTGCCTGGAGTGCTAGCGGGGGGGCGGAGACCCAGTACTTC.